This T cell receptor beta chain stems from a study of T cell responses to AZD1222 COVID-19 vaccine. The repertoire was sequenced with immunoSEQ multiplex PCR; TCRdb's copy has only in-frame clones and lacks some. The table records roughly 150,000 clones, around 94% of them present only once. The source was peripheral blood, collected 28 days after the second AZD1222 dose. The TCR was taken from an adult who received the AZD1222 COVID-19 vaccine.

This CDR3 is CASSLVGQGGNGYTF. CDR3 DNA: TGCGCCAGCAGCTTGGTTGGACAGGGGGGAAATGGCTACACCTTC. The V call is TRBV5-1, the J call TRBJ1-2, with TRBD1 matching over 10 bases. After removal of 0 bases from V and 6 bases from J, the junction contained 5 bases not matched to a gene. Germline lookup yields CDR1 SGHRS and CDR2 YFSETQ. The CDR3 has 15 residues.